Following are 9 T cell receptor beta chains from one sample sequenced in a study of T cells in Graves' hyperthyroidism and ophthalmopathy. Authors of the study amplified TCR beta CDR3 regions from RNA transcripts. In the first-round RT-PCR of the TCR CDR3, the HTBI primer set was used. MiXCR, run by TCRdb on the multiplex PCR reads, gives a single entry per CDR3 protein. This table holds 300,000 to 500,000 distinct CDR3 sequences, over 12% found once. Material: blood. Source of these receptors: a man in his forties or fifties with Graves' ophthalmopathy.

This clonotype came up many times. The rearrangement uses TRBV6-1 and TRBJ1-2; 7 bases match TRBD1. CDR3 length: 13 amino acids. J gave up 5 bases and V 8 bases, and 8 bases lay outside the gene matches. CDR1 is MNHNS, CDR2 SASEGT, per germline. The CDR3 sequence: CASGRGQGYGYTF. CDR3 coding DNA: TGTGCCAGCGGGAGGGGGCAGGGTTATGGCTACACCTTC.

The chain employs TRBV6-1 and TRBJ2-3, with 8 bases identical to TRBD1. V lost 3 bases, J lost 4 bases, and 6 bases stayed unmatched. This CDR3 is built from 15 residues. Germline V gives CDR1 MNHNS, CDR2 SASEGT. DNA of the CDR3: TGTGCCAGCAGTGATTCGTCAGGGGGCGCAGATACGCAGTATTTT. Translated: CASSDSSGGADTQYF.

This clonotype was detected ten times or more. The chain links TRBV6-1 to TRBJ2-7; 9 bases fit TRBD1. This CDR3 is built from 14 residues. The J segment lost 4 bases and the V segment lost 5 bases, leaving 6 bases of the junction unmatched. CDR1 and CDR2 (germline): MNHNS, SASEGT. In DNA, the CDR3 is TGTGCCAGCAGTCCAGGACAGGGGAAGTACGAGCAGTACTTC. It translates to CASSPGQGKYEQYF.

DNA of the CDR3: TGTGCCAGTAGCAACCGGGAAAGCTCCTACGAGCAGTACTTC. It codes for CASSNRESSYEQYF. The V gene is TRBV19, the J gene TRBJ2-7; the D gene is possibly TRBD2 (5 bases). Trimming left V 6 bases short and J 0 bases short, with 12 bases between. In germline, CDR1 is LNHDA, CDR2 SQIVND (reference sequence). The CDR3 extends over 14 amino acids. The complete variable domain, with remaining parts taken from reference TRBV19 and TRBJ2-7, reads DGGITQSPKYLFRKEGQNVTLSCEQNLNHDAMYWYRQDPGQGLRLIYYSQIVNDFQKGDIAEGYSVSREKKESFPLTVTSAQKNPTAFYLCASSNRESSYEQYFGPGTRLTVT.

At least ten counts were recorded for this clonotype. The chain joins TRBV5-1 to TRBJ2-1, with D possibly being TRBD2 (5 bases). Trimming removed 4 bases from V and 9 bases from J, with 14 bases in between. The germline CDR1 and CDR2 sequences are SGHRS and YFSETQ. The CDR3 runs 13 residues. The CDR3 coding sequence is TGCGCCAGCAGCCCCGTGGTCGAGGGTGAGCAGTTCTTC. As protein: CASSPVVEGEQFF.

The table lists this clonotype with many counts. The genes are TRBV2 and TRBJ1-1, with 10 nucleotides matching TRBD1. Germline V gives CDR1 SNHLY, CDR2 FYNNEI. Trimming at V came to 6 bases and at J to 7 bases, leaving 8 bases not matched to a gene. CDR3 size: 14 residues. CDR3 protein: CASRGTGVRGEAFF. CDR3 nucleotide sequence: TGTGCCAGCAGGGGGACAGGGGTTCGTGGTGAAGCTTTCTTT.

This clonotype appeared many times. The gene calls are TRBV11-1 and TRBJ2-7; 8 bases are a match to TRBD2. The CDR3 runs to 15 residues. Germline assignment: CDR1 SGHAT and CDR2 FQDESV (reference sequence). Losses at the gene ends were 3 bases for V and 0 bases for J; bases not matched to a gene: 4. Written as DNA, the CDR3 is TGTGCCAGCAGCTTGACCGGGACTAGCTCCTACGAGCAGTACTTC. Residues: CASSLTGTSSYEQYF.

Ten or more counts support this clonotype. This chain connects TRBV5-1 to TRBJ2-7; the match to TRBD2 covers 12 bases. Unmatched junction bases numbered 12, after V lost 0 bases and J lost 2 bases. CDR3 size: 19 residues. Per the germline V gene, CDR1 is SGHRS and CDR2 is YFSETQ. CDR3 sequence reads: CASSLAAASGRAYTYEQYF. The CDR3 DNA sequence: TGCGCCAGCAGCTTGGCCGCGGCTAGCGGGAGGGCCTATACCTACGAGCAGTACTTC.

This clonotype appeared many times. This chain's CDR3 is CSVVGTEQETQYF. DNA of the CDR3: TGCAGCGTTGTGGGGACAGAGCAAGAGACCCAGTACTTC. J is TRBJ2-5 and V is TRBV29-1, with 7 positions matching TRBD1. Germline CDR1 and CDR2: SQVTM and ANQGSEA. This CDR3 contains 13 residues. V trimming: 4 bases; J trimming: 2 bases; junction bases outside the gene matches: 4.